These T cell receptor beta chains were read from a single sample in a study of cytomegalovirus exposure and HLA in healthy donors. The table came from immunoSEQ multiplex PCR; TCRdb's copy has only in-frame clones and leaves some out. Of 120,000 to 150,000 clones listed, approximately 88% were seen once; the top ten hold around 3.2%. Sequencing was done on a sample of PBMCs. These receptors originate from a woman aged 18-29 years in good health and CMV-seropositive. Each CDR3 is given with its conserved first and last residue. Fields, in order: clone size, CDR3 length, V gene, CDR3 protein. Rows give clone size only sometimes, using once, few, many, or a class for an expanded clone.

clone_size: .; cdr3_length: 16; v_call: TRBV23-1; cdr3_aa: CASSPEYRVVGEKLFF
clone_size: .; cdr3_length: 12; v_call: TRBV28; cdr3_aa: CAVTSGPYEQYF
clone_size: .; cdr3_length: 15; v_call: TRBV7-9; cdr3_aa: CASSHSGTPYNEQFF
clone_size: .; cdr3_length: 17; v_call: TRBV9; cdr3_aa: CASSVLAGGSSTDTQYF
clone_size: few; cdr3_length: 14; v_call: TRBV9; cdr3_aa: CASSVAPSSNEAFF
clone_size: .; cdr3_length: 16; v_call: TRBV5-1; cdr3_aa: CASSLLAGNIRNEQYF
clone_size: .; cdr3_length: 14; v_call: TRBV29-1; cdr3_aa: CSVTGPASKNIQYF
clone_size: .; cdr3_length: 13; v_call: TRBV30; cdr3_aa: CAWRLAGAYEQYF
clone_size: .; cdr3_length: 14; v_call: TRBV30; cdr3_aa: CAWTPQVYTGELFF
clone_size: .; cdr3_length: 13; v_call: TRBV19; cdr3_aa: CASSIVGEYEQYF
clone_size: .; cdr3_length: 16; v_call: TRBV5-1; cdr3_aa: CASSLASGRGTGELFF
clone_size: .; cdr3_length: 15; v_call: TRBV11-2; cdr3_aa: CASSLTGLANYEQYF
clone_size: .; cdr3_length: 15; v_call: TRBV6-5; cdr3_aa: CASSGMAGGTDTQYF
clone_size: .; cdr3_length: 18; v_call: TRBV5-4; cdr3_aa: CASRPGLAGGLGQETQYF
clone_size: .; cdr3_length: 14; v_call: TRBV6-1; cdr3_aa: CASLDRDWGQPQHF
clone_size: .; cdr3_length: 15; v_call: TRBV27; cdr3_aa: CASSPTSGQTYGYTF
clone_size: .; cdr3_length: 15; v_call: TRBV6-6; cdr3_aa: CASSVDRGRAGELFF
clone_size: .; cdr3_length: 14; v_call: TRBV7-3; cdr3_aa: CASSLDLDTGELFF
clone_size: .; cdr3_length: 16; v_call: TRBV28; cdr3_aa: CASSLQGRRAQETQYF
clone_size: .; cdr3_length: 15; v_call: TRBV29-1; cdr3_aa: CSVELADLPTYEQYF
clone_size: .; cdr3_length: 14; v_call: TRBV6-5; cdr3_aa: CASRGTASYNEQFF
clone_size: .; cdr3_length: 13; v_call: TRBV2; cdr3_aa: CASRKRQGGEQYF
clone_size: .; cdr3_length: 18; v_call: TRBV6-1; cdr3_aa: CASSEKEEGSGGNHEQYF
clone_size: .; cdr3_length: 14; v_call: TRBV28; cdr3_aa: CASSLHSGNDEQFF
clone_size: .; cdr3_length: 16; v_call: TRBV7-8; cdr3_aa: CASSLGGLGNTGELFF
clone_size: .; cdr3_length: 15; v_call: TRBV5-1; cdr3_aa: CASSIQGQGAYEQYF